The entry below gives a single TCR beta chain sequence along with its context. Its specific antigen is unknown. No base quality values were provided; no much bigger clone lies one nucleotide off. This entry is derived from a study of T cell responses to AZD1222 COVID-19 vaccine listed by TCRdb under 2021. About the study as a whole: AZD1222 recipients whose second dose came at about 4 weeks and those whose second dose came at about 12 weeks were combined into one group, since spike-specific TCR depth and breadth did not differ between the two schedules. TCR sequencing was performed for about 250 trial participants, of whom around 200 were given two doses of AZD1222 and around 25 were given two doses of MenACWY control vaccine. Trial participants were enrolled into age subgroups of 18-55, 56-69 and 70-plus years, which contained about 150, 28 and 57 TCR-sequenced participants, respectively. On the study overall, not on this receptor specifically: No day 14 peak-response samples were available, so repertoires were characterized only after the peak T cell response. A significant rise in spike-specific TCR breadth and depth was observed after two AZD1222 doses relative to day 0 and relative to MenACWY recipients. In the small 56-69-year group, the increase in depth fell short of significance, most likely because of low power. Most participants were white British and females outnumbered males, and the authors suggested that clonal diversity may have been underestimated. Nearly half of unique spike-specific TCRs reportedly recognized epitopes outside regions mutated in the B.1.351 and B.1.1.7 variants. Conclusions about previously exposed vaccinees are limited, since just six AZD1222 recipients were seropositive for SARS-CoV-2 at baseline. The vaccine-associated CD4 TCRs covered the entire spike protein, and the dominant responses fell in regions 160-218 and 743-854.

V drops 4 bases and J drops 4 bases, leaving 8 bases in between. Looking up the germline V gene yields CDR1 MDHEN and CDR2 SYDVKM. From its cysteine to its phenylalanine, the CDR3 spans 14 amino acids. CDR3 DNA is the only sequence kept; it has 42 bases, read in frame from the first base. Per the publication, the time point label means: baseline before first vaccination. The vaccinee samples were drawn from two UK trials, COV001 and COV002, one of which was a single-blind randomized controlled phase 2/3 trial testing AZD1222 (ChAdOx1 nCoV-19) in healthy adults. For TCRbeta chain sequencing, PBMC samples from trial participants were taken at day 0 and at day 28 after the second dose. The CDR3 regions of human TCRbeta chains were analyzed by immunosequencing. The authors processed their data as follows. TCRs in the repertoires were compared against a reference library of SARS-CoV-2-specific TCRs that had been generated with the MIRA antigen-specificity platform. Breadth was defined as the fraction of unique TCRs that were SARS-CoV-2-associated. Depth was defined as the fraction of total T cells that were SARS-CoV-2-associated. Using the MIRA data, each spike-specific TCR was mapped to the spike region that the TCR reacts to and placed in a CD4 or CD8 class. Log10-transformed breadth and depth values were compared by one-way ANOVA with Sidak's multiple comparisons tests. In TCRdb, the immuneACCESS table is reduced to in-frame sequences with V and J assigned. These tables do not hold every clone; where another copy was compared, an unresolved V gene accounts for under half, and the others remain unexplained. V and J calls and clone size are given by that table; D and trimming were obtained from the DNA. Across this sample there are 170,000 or so clones, with roughly nine tenths seen only once. The ten largest account for about 1.4% of the sample.

The chain is made from TRBV28 and TRBJ1-6; no D gene call is confident. The input for sequencing was peripheral blood, taken on day 0 of AZD1222 vaccination. This clonotype originated in an adult in good health. The CDR3 corresponds to CASSWEKYNSPLHF. The nucleotides are TGTGCCAGCAGTTGGGAAAAGTATAATTCACCCCTCCACTTT.